The clone carrying this TCR beta chain has more than one count but fewer than ten. What it binds is not known. Diagnoses were made from clinical symptoms, serum measures (thyroxine and TRAb), thyroid ultrasound and orbital computed tomography. Using RNA transcripts as the source, TCR beta CDR3 regions were amplified. The TCR CDR3 first-round RT-PCR relied on the HTBI primer set. From the multiplex PCR reads, TCRdb called clonotypes with MiXCR, one entry per CDR3 protein. The profile covers about 560,000 distinct CDR3 sequences, with approximately 15% appearing a single time and 15% to 20% taken by the ten largest. This sample was included in a study of T cells in Graves' hyperthyroidism and ophthalmopathy. The length of the CDR3 is 14 residues. Germline V gene data show CDR1 as MNHEY and CDR2 as SMNVEV (reference sequence). V dropped 3 bases and J dropped 4 bases, with 9 bases sitting between them.

Study findings and constraints: Before onset, by a median of around 6.1 months, the model predicted ophthalmopathy.

V usage is TRBV27 and J usage is TRBJ1-4, with no clear D. Sequences were obtained from blood. The clonotype comes from a woman under 30 with Graves' hyperthyroidism. The CDR3 loop is CASSFNSLNEKLFF. The CDR3 DNA is TGTGCCAGCAGTTTTAATAGCCTTAATGAAAAACTGTTTTTT.